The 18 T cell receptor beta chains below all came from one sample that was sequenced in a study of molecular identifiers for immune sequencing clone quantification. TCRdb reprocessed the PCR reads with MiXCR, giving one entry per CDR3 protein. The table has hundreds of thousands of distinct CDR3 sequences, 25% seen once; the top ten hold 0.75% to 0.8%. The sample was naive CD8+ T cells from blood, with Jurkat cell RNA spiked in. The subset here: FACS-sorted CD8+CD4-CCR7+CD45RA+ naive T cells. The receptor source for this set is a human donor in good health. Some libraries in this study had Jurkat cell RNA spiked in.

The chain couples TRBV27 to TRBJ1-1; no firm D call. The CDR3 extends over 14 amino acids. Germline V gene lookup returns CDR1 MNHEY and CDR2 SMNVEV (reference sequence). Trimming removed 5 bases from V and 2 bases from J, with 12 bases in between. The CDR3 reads CASSPTGVNTEAFF. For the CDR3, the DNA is TGTGCCAGCAGTCCCACGGGAGTCAACACTGAAGCTTTCTTT.

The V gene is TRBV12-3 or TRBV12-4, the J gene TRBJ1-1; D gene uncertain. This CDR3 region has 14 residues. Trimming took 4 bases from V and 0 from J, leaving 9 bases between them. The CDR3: CASSYRRVNTEAFF. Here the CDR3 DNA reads TGTGCCAGCAGTTACAGAAGAGTGAACACTGAAGCTTTCTTT.

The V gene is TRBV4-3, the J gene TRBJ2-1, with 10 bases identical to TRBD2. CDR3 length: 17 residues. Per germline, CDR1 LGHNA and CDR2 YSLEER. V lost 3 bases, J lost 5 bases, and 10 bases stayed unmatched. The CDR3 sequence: CASSQALLAGEDNEQFF. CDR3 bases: TGCGCCAGCAGCCAGGCCCTCCTAGCGGGGGAGGACAATGAGCAGTTCTTC.

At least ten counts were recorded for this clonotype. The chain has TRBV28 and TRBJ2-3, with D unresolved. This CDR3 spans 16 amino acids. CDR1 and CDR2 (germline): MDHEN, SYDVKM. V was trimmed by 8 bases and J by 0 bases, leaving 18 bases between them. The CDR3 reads CASGSQAPRSTDTQYF. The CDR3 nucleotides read TGTGCCAGCGGGTCTCAGGCGCCACGTAGCACAGATACGCAGTATTTT. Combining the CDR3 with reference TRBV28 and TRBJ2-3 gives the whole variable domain DVKVTQSSRYLVKRTGEKVFLECVQDMDHENMFWYRQDPGLGLRLIYFSYDVKMKEKGDIPEGYSVSREKKERFSLILESASTNQTSMYLCASGSQAPRSTDTQYFGPGTRLTVL.

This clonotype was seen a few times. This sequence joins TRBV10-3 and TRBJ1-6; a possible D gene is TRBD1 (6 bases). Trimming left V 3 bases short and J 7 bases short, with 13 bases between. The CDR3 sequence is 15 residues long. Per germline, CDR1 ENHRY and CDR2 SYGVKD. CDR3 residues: CAISDPDSTNSPLHF. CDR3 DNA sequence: TGTGCCATCAGTGACCCGGACAGTACGAATTCACCCCTCCACTTT.

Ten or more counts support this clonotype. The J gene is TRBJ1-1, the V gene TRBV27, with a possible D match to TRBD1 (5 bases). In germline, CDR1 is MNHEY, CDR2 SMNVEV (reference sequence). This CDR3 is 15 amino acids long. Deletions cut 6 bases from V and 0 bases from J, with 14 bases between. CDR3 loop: CASSPRTIMNTEAFF. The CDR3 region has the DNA TGTGCCAGCAGCCCCCGGACAATTATGAACACTGAAGCTTTCTTT.

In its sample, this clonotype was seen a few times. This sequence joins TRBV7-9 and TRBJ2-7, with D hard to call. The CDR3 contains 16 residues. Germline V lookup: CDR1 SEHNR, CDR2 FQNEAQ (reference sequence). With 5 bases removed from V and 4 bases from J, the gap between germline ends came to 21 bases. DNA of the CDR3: TGTGCCAGCAGCCCGAGTCAAGGCGCTTATGTATACGAGCAGTACTTC. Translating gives CASSPSQGAYVYEQYF.

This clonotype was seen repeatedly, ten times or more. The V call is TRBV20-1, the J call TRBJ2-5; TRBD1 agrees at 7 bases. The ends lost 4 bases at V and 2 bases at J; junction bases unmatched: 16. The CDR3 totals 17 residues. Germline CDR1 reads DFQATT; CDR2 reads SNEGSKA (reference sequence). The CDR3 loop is CSAKGTARGHRQETQYF. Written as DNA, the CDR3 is TGCAGTGCTAAGGGGACAGCGAGGGGTCATCGACAAGAGACCCAGTACTTC.

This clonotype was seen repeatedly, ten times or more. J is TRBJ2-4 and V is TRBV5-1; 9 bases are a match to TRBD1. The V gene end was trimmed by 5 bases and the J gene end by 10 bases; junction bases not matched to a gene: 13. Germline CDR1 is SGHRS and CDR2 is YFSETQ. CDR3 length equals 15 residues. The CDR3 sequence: CASRPTGTGIEIQYF. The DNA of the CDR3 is TGCGCCAGCAGACCTACCGGGACAGGGATTGAGATTCAGTACTTC.

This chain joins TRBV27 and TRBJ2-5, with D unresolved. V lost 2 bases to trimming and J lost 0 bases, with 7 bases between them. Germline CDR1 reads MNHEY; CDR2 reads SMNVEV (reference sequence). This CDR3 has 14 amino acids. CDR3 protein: CASSLIGYQETQYF. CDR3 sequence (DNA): TGTGCCAGCAGTTTAATAGGGTACCAAGAGACCCAGTACTTC.

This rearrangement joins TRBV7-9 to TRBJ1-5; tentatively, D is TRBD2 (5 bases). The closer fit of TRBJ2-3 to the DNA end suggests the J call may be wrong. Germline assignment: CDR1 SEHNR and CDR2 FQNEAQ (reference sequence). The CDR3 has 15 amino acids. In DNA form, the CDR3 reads TGTGCCAGCAGCTTAGGAGGGTTTGGAAATCAGCCCCAGTATTTT. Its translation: CASSLGGFGNQPQYF.

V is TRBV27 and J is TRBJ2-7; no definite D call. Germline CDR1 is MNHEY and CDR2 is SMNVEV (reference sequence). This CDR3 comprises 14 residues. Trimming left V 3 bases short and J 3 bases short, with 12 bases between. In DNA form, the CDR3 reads TGTGCCAGCAGTTTTAGAACTGGGGACTACGAGCAGTACTTC. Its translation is CASSFRTGDYEQYF.

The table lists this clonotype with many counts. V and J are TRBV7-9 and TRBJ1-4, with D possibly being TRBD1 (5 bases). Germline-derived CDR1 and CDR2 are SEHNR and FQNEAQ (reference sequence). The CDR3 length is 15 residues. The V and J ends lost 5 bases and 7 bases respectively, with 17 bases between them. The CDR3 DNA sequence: TGTGCCAGCAGCCCACCCGGGACCCGGAGTGAAAAACTGTTTTTT. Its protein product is CASSPPGTRSEKLFF.

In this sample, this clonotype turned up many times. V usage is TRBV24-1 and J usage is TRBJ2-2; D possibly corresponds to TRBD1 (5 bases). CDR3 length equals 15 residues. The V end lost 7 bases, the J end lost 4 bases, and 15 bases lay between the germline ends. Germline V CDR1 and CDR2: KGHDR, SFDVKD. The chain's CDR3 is CATSFSEDITGELFF. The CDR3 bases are TGTGCCACCAGCTTTTCTGAGGACATCACCGGGGAGCTGTTTTTT.

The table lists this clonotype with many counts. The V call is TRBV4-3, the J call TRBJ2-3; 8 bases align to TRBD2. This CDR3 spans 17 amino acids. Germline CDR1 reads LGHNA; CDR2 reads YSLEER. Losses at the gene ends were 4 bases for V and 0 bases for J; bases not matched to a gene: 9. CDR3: CASSPRLAGTSTDTQYF. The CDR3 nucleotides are TGCGCCAGCAGCCCCCGTTTAGCGGGGACAAGCACAGATACGCAGTATTTT.

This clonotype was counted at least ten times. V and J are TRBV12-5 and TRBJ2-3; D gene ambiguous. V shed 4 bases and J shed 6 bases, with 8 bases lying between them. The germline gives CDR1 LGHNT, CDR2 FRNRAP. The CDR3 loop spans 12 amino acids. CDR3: CASGWEMDTQYF. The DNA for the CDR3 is TGTGCTAGTGGTTGGGAAATGGATACGCAGTATTTT.

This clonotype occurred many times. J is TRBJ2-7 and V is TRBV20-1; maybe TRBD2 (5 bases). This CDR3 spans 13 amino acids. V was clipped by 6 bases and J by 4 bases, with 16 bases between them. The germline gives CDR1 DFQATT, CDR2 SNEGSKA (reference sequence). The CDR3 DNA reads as TGCAGTGCAGATCGGGCGGGTCGGTACGAGCAGTACTTC. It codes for CSADRAGRYEQYF.

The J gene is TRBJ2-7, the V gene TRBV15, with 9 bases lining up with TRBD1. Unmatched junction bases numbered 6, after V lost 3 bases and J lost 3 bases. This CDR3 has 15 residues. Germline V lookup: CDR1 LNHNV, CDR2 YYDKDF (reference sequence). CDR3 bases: TGTGCCACCAGCAGGGACAGGGGCCTCCTCTACGAGCAGTACTTC. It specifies CATSRDRGLLYEQYF.